The 14 T cell receptor beta chains presented below share a single source sample, sequenced in a study of blood T cell repertoires in COVID-19 (dated by TCRdb to the early 2020s). Library preparation was by the immunoSEQ multiplex PCR assay. What TCRdb holds here is the immuneACCESS table cut down to in-frame rearrangements. Part of the clones is not present; checked against another copy, under half of the missing clones reflect an unresolved V gene, and the others are unexplained. Within this sample are 180,000 or so clones, with more than 70% of them counted one time only. Of the sample, approximately 3% falls within the top ten clones. The sample taken for sequencing was peripheral blood. Receptors originate from a woman of 80 years or more with active or convalescent COVID-19.

The J gene is TRBJ1-3, the V gene TRBV12-5; no clear D. The germline CDR1 and CDR2 sequences are LGHNT and FRNRAP. The V gene lost 3 bases and the J gene lost 9 bases, with 18 bases spanning the gap. The CDR3 is made up of 15 amino acids. The CDR3 here is CASGFSTSSSSTIYF. In DNA, the CDR3 is TGTGCTAGTGGTTTTAGCACTTCCAGCTCCTCCACCATATATTTT.

The chain joins TRBV7-9 to TRBJ1-5; D remains ambiguous. Germline V gene lookup returns CDR1 SEHNR and CDR2 FQNEAQ (reference sequence). The CDR3 contains 17 residues. V was cut by 5 bases and J by 0 bases, with 17 bases left in between. CDR3 sequence (DNA): TGTGCCAGCAGCCGAAATGGGGAGCCGGGTAGCAATCAGCCCCAGCATTTT. This codes for CASSRNGEPGSNQPQHF. Drawing the rest from reference TRBV7-9 and TRBJ1-5, the complete variable domain is DTGVSQNPRHKITKRGQNVTFRCDPISEHNRLYWYRQTLGQGPEFLTYFQNEAQLEKSRLLSDRFSAERPKGSFSTLEIQRTEQGDSAMYLCASSRNGEPGSNQPQHFGDGTRLSIL.

This clone was observed a single time. The chain uses TRBV5-1 and TRBJ2-7; 8 positions match TRBD1. Germline V lookup: CDR1 SGHRS, CDR2 YFSETQ. Trimming at V came to 0 bases and at J to 7 bases, leaving 6 bases not matched to a gene. This CDR3 contains 14 residues. The CDR3 nucleotides read TGCGCCAGCAGCTTGGTGCAGGGGGCGCAGGAGCAGTACTTC. Its translation: CASSLVQGAQEQYF.

This clone has a single count. This sequence joins TRBV7-9 and TRBJ2-3; TRBD2 might be the D (5 bases). There are 11 residues in the CDR3. Germline CDR1 is SEHNR and CDR2 is FQNEAQ (reference sequence). Trimming took 8 bases from V and 4 from J, leaving 7 bases between them. The CDR3 DNA reads as TGTGCCAGCGGTAGCGCAGATACGCAGTATTTT. It specifies CASGSADTQYF.

The chain combines TRBV5-6 with TRBJ1-1; 11 bases match TRBD1. CDR1 SGHDT and CDR2 YYEEEE come from the germline V gene. The V and J ends lost 0 bases and 3 bases, in that order; junction bases with no gene match: 4. The CDR3 contains 16 residues. CDR3 loop: CASSLAPGQGDTEAFF. The CDR3 coding sequence is TGTGCCAGCAGCTTGGCTCCGGGACAGGGGGACACTGAAGCTTTCTTT.

The chain couples TRBV7-8 to TRBJ1-5; the D is unclear. The V gene's germline CDR1 is SGHVS and CDR2 FQNEAQ. The CDR3 runs to 16 residues. Trimming left V 4 bases short and J 2 bases short, with 15 bases between. The CDR3 sequence is CASSSHPRGGNQPQHF. The CDR3 region has the DNA TGTGCCAGCAGCTCCCACCCTCGGGGTGGCAATCAGCCCCAGCATTTT.

This clone has only one observation. The chain combines TRBV5-4 with TRBJ1-1; 7 bases match TRBD1. Germline CDR1 SGHNT, CDR2 YYREEE (reference sequence). CDR3 length equals 15 residues. J was trimmed by 2 bases and V by 5 bases; bases with no gene match: 9. The CDR3 sequence is CASSSMGQPNTEAFF. The CDR3 DNA reads as TGTGCCAGCAGTTCCATGGGACAGCCTAACACTGAAGCTTTCTTT.

The V call is TRBV2, the J call TRBJ1-2; 7 bases are shared with TRBD1. The CDR3 length is 13 residues. The J segment lost 6 bases and the V segment lost 5 bases, leaving 6 bases of the junction unmatched. Germline loops: CDR1 SNHLY, CDR2 FYNNEI. The CDR3 protein is CASSPTGFDGYTF. CDR3 nucleotide sequence: TGTGCCAGCAGTCCGACAGGGTTCGATGGCTACACCTTC.

The chain joins TRBV19 to TRBJ2-1; the match to TRBD1 covers 9 bases. The CDR3 length is 14 residues. Unmatched junction bases numbered 9, after V lost 7 bases and J lost 8 bases. Germline V gene data show CDR1 as LNHDA and CDR2 as SQIVND (reference sequence). The CDR3 spells CASTETGGVDEQFF. The CDR3 DNA follows: TGTGCCAGTACTGAGACAGGGGGAGTGGATGAGCAGTTCTTC.

The chain employs TRBV10-3 and TRBJ2-2, with TRBD2 matching 7 bases. Trimming at V came to 3 bases and at J to 0 bases, leaving 4 bases not matched to a gene. The CDR3 is made up of 16 amino acids. Germline V gene sequence: CDR1 ENHRY, CDR2 SYGVKD. The DNA of the CDR3 is TGTGCCATCAGTGAAGGGACTACCTCGAACACCGGGGAGCTGTTTTTT. This sequence encodes CAISEGTTSNTGELFF.

This rearrangement joins TRBV2 to TRBJ1-2; TRBD1 might be the D (6 bases). The germline gives CDR1 SNHLY, CDR2 FYNNEI. CDR3 length: 13 residues. The ends were cut back, 0 bases at V and 8 bases at J, with 10 bases in the middle. This CDR3 reads CASSEAQGPGYTF. In nucleotides, the CDR3 is TGTGCCAGCAGTGAAGCGCAGGGGCCAGGCTACACCTTC.

The chain uses TRBV10-1 and TRBJ2-3, with TRBD1 matching over 9 bases. This CDR3 is built from 16 residues. From germline, CDR1 is WNHNN and CDR2 SYGVQD (reference sequence). The V gene end was trimmed by 3 bases and the J gene end by 0 bases; junction bases not matched to a gene: 4. The CDR3 DNA reads TGCGCCAGCAGTGAAATCGGGACAGGGAGCACAGATACGCAGTATTTT. Its translation is CASSEIGTGSTDTQYF.

The chain uses TRBV3-1 (or the pseudogene TRBV3-2) and TRBJ1-1; D may be TRBD1 (6 bases). V was clipped by 3 bases and J by 1 base, with 15 bases between them. CDR1 LGHDT and CDR2 YNNKEL come from the germline V gene (reference sequence). The CDR3 loop spans 16 amino acids. CDR3 coding DNA: TGTGCCAGCAGCCAGGGTCAGGGGAGGGGGAACACTGAAGCTTTCTTT. This translates into CASSQGQGRGNTEAFF.

The gene calls are TRBV14 and TRBJ2-7, with D perhaps matching TRBD1 (6 bases). Germline V gives CDR1 SGHDN, CDR2 FVKESK. Trimming cost V 2 bases and J 2 bases, with 10 bases left between them. The CDR3 has 14 residues. The CDR3 here is CASSQFRGPYEQYF. CDR3 sequence (DNA): TGTGCCAGCAGCCAATTCAGGGGTCCCTACGAGCAGTACTTC.